The rows below give T cell receptor beta chains drawn from one sample of a study of OX40 agonist ivuxolimab in advanced cancers. The data were produced by immunoSEQ multiplex PCR, yet TCRdb's version contains in-frame clones alone and is incomplete. This sample yields about 77,000 clones, of which about nine tenths are seen a single time; 1.5% to 2% belongs to the top ten. This sample comprised CD4+ or CD8+ T cells sorted from blood, obtained in a trial of the OX40 agonist ivuxolimab. The receptors originated from an adult with an advanced solid tumor such as melanoma, head and neck, liver or kidney cancer. The CDR3 runs from the conserved cysteine through the conserved F or W. A D gene is named only where the DNA matches it firmly. For some rows the clone size is stated as once, few or many, or as a class when expanded; others skip it.

v_gene	abundance	d_gene	j_gene	CDR3nt	CDR3aa
TRBV6-1	few	TRBD1	TRBJ2-7	TGTGCCAGCAGCGGGACAGGGTTTTTCTACGAGCAGTACTTC	CASSGTGFFYEQYF
TRBV5-1	.	TRBD1	TRBJ1-4	TGCGCCAGCAGCTTGGGGGGTACCGGGACAGCTAATGAAAAACTGTTTTTT	CASSLGGTGTANEKLFF
TRBV6-1	.	.	TRBJ2-7	TGTGCCAGCAGTGGGACAGAACCCTACGAGCAGTACTTC	CASSGTEPYEQYF
TRBV7-2	once	.	TRBJ2-7	TGTGCCAGCAGCGAGCTTCTTTACGAGCAGTACTTC	CASSELLYEQYF
TRBV2	.	.	TRBJ1-3	TGTGCCAGCAGTGAGGGTCATGGAAACACCATATATTTT	CASSEGHGNTIYF
TRBV10-3	.	TRBD1	TRBJ2-7	TGTGCCATCAGTGGAAGGGGGCTTTGGGAGGAGCAGTACTTC	CAISGRGLWEEQYF
TRBV28	.	TRBD2	TRBJ2-1	TGTGCCAGCAGTTCCGTCGGGAGGCCTTCCTACAATGAGCAGTTCTTC	CASSSVGRPSYNEQFF
TRBV5-5	.	TRBD2	TRBJ2-3	TGTGCCAGCAGCTTGGTTCTAGCGGGAGCAGATACGCAGTATTTT	CASSLVLAGADTQYF
TRBV19	.	.	TRBJ2-1	TGTGCCAGTAGAAGTTTGCAAGGGGGAGGCTCCTACAATGAGCAGTTCTTC	CASRSLQGGGSYNEQFF
TRBV4-2	.	.	TRBJ2-4	TGTGCCAGCAGCCAAGACTGGACCGGGAACATTCAGTACTTC	CASSQDWTGNIQYF
TRBV10-2	.	TRBD2	TRBJ2-7	TGCGCCAGCAGTGACAGCGGGATCCCCTACGAGCAGTACTTC	CASSDSGIPYEQYF
TRBV6-1	.	.	TRBJ1-2	TGTGCCAGCAGTGAAGCTCGGACAAGCTATGGCTACACCTTC	CASSEARTSYGYTF
TRBV30	.	TRBD1	TRBJ1-2	TGTGCCTGGAGTGACGACAGGGGCCCACATAGGCACTATGGCTACACCTTC	CAWSDDRGPHRHYGYTF
TRBV27	once	.	TRBJ1-6	TGTGCCACCAGTTTGGAGAGTAATTCACCCCTCCACTTT	CATSLESNSPLHF
TRBV4-1	.	.	TRBJ2-5	TGCGCCAGCAGCCAAGGGAGGGCGGGACTGAAGACCCAGTACTTC	CASSQGRAGLKTQYF
TRBV2	.	.	TRBJ1-6	TGTGCCAGCAGTGTCCGGGTAGGGGATAATTCACCCCTCCACTTT	CASSVRVGDNSPLHF
TRBV28	.	.	TRBJ1-1	TGTGCCAGCAGTTTATGGGGGCCATCCGAAGCTTTCTTT	CASSLWGPSEAFF
TRBV27	few	TRBD2	TRBJ2-3	TGTGCCAGCAGTTCTAGCGGGGGGGTCGATACGCAGTATTTT	CASSSSGGVDTQYF
TRBV5-1	once	TRBD1	TRBJ2-6	TGCGCCAGCAGCTCCCAGGGGGCGCCGGGGGCCAACGTCCTGACTTTC	CASSSQGAPGANVLTF
TRBV12-5	.	TRBD2	TRBJ2-2	TGTGCTAGTGGTTTGGTACTGGGCGGGAGGGCCGGAGCCGGGGAGCTGTTTTTT	CASGLVLGGRAGAGELFF
TRBV7-7	.	.	TRBJ2-5	TGTGCCAGCAGCTTAGGGGGGGACAGATTTAAAGAGACCCAGTACTTC	CASSLGGDRFKETQYF
TRBV7-2	once	TRBD2	TRBJ2-5	TGTGCCAGCAGCTTTATCGGGACTAGCGGGGGGGCCGCAGAGACCCAGTACTTC	CASSFIGTSGGAAETQYF
TRBV7-9	.	.	TRBJ1-2	TGTGCCAGCAGCTTAGAAATCCCCACGAATGGCTACACCTTC	CASSLEIPTNGYTF
TRBV19	.	.	TRBJ1-5	TGTGCCAGTAGTATGCAGGTCGATCAGCCCCAGCATTTT	CASSMQVDQPQHF
TRBV5-1	.	.	TRBJ2-7	TGCGCCAGCAGCTTGGTCGGGCAGGGGCTTGGCGAGCAGTACTTC	CASSLVGQGLGEQYF
TRBV30	.	TRBD2	TRBJ2-5	TGTGCCTGGAGTGTACCGCCGCGGGGGGGCCAGTACTTC	CAWSVPPRGGQYF
TRBV9	.	.	TRBJ2-5	TGTGCCAGCAGCGCCGTAGAAGAGACCCAGTACTTC	CASSAVEETQYF
TRBV18	.	TRBD1	TRBJ2-7	TGTGCCAGCTCACCCCGAATCACGGGACAGTTTTCCTCCTACGAGCAGTACTTC	CASSPRITGQFSSYEQYF
TRBV11-3	few	.	TRBJ2-3	TGTGCCAGCAGCTCGGACGATACGCAGTATTTT	CASSSDDTQYF
TRBV7-9	.	.	TRBJ1-2	TGTGCCAGCAGCTTGGGGGCTGACAGGTCCTATGGCTACACCTTC	CASSLGADRSYGYTF
TRBV5-6	.	.	TRBJ2-5	TGTGCCAGCAGCTTAGTGGAGGCCCAAGAGACCCAGTACTTC	CASSLVEAQETQYF
TRBV29-1	.	.	TRBJ2-7	TGCAGCGTTGGTAGGTTTGGGGAGCAGTACTTC	CSVGRFGEQYF